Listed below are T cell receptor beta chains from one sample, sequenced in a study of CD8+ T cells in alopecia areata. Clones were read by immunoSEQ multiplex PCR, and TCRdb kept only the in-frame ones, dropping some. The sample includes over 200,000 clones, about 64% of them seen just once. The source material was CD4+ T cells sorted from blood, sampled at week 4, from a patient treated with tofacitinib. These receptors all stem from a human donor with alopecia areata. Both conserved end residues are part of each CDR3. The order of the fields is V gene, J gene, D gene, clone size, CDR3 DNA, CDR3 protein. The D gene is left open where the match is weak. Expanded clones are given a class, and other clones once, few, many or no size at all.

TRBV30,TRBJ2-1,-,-,TGTGCCTGGAGTGAAGGAGAGGTCCTGTTCTTC,CAWSEGEVLFF
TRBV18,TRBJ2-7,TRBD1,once,TGTGCCAGCTCATCAGTCGACAGGGGGGTTTACGAGCAGTACTTC,CASSSVDRGVYEQYF
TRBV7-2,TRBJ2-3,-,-,TGTGCCAGCAGCTTTCCTAGCACAGATACGCAGTATTTT,CASSFPSTDTQYF
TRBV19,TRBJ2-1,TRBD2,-,TGTGCCAGTACCCCGACTAGCGCCAACAATGAGCAGTTCTTC,CASTPTSANNEQFF
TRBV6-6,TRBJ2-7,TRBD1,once,TGTGCCAGCAGTTTACAGGGGGCTACCTACGAGCAGTACTTC,CASSLQGATYEQYF
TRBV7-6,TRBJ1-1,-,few,TGTGCCAGCAGCTCCGGACAGCCTCCTAAAGCTTTCTTT,CASSSGQPPKAFF
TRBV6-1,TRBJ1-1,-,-,TGTGCCAGCAACCTCGCCATGAACACTGAAGCTTTCTTT,CASNLAMNTEAFF
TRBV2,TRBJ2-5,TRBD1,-,TGTGCCAGCAAGTTGGGACAGCACCAAGAGACCCAGTACTTC,CASKLGQHQETQYF
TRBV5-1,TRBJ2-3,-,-,TGCGCCAGCAGCTTGGGGCAGTCCACAGATACGCAGTATTTT,CASSLGQSTDTQYF
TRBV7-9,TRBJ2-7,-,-,TGTGCCAGCAGAGCGACTTTGGGCAACGAGCAGTACTTC,CASRATLGNEQYF
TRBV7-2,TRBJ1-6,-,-,TGTGCCAGCAGCTTAGACAGTGGCATTTCACCCCTCCACTTT,CASSLDSGISPLHF
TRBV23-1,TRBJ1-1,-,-,TGCGCCAGCAGTCAATCGAACATTGCTGAAGCTTTCTTT,CASSQSNIAEAFF
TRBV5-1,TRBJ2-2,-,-,TGCGCCAGCAGCTTGAGTGGGGACACCGGGGAGCTGTTTTTT,CASSLSGDTGELFF
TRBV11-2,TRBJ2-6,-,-,TGTGCCAGCAGCTCCAGGGGGGGTCCTGGGGCCAACGTCCTGACTTTC,CASSSRGGPGANVLTF
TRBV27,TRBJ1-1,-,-,TGTGCCAGCAGTTCCCGGGGGGGGGTAATGAACACTGAAGCTTTCTTT,CASSSRGGVMNTEAFF
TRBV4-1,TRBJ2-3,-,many,TGCGCCAGCAGCCAAGAACAGGGTGAGGATACGCAGTATTTT,CASSQEQGEDTQYF
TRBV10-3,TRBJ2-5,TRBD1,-,TGTGCCATCAGTGGGGGGACAGGGGGCACGGAGACCCAGTACTTC,CAISGGTGGTETQYF
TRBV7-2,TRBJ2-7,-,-,TGTGCCAGCAGCTTGGGGCGACTGATGTACGAGCAGTACTTC,CASSLGRLMYEQYF
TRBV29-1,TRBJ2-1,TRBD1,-,TGCAGCGTAGCGGGACAGGGGGGCGTCAATGAGCAGTTCTTC,CSVAGQGGVNEQFF
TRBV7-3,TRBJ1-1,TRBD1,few,TGTGCCAGCAGCCAAAATCCGGGACAGGGTTCTGAAGCTTTCTTT,CASSQNPGQGSEAFF
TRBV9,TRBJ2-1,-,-,TGTGCCAGCACCTGGGGGGCAGGGAGCCCCAATGAGCAGTTCTTC,CASTWGAGSPNEQFF
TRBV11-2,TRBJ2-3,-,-,TGTGCCAGCAGCTTAGCCTACACAGATACGCAGTATTTT,CASSLAYTDTQYF
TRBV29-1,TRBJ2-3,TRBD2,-,TGCAGCGTCTCCCCGGCGACTAGCGGCCCCACAGATACGCAGTATTTT,CSVSPATSGPTDTQYF
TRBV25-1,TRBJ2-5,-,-,TGTGCCAGCAGTGACCGGCAGGGAGCAGAGACCCAGTACTTC,CASSDRQGAETQYF
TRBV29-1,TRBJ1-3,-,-,TGCAGCGTTGAAGGATCGGGAAACACCATATATTTT,CSVEGSGNTIYF
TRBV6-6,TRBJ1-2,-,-,TGTGCCAGCAGTTTGGTTAACTATGGCTACACCTTC,CASSLVNYGYTF
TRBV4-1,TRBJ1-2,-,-,TGCGCCAGCAGCCAAGATGGAGGGGGCTATGGCTACACCTTC,CASSQDGGGYGYTF
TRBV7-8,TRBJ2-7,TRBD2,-,TGTGCCAGCAGCCCGCTTTCCGCAGGGACTAGCTACGAGCAGTACTTC,CASSPLSAGTSYEQYF
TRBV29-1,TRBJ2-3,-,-,TGCAGCGTTGAGAGGGGAACAGATACGCAGTATTTT,CSVERGTDTQYF
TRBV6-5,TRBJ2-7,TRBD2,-,TGTGCCAGCAGTTACGGTAGCGGGGTAATCTACGAGCAGTACTTC,CASSYGSGVIYEQYF
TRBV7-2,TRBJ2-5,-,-,TGTGCCAGCAGCTTACGAGTTTTGGGGGCAGAGACCCAGTACTTC,CASSLRVLGAETQYF
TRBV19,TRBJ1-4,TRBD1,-,TGTGCCAGCGGAGGACAGGCAACTAATGAAAAACTGTTTTTT,CASGGQATNEKLFF
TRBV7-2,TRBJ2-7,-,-,TGTGCCAGCAGCTACAGGGTGGTCCACGAGCAGTACTTC,CASSYRVVHEQYF
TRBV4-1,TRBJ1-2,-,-,TGCGCCAGCAGCCAAGTCCCACAGCTATACTATGGCTACACCTTC,CASSQVPQLYYGYTF
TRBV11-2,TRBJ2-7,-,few,TGTGCCAGCAGCGCCTCCTACGAGCAGTACTTC,CASSASYEQYF
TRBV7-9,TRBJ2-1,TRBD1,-,TGTGCCAGCAGGGAAAAGACAGGGGGCCCCCCTAGTGAGCAGTTCTTC,CASREKTGGPPSEQFF
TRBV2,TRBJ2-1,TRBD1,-,TGTGCCAGCATACCTGACAGGGCTCGCGAGCAGTTCTTC,CASIPDRAREQFF
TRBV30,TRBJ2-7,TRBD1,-,TGTGCCTGGAGAACGACCGGGACAGGGATCTACGAGCAGTACTTC,CAWRTTGTGIYEQYF
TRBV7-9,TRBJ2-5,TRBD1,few,TGTGCCAGCAGCATGAGGACAGGGCAAGAGACCCAGTACTTC,CASSMRTGQETQYF
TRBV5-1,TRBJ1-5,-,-,TGCGCCAGCAGCTTGGTGGGGGCGCAGAATCAGCCCCAGCATTTT,CASSLVGAQNQPQHF